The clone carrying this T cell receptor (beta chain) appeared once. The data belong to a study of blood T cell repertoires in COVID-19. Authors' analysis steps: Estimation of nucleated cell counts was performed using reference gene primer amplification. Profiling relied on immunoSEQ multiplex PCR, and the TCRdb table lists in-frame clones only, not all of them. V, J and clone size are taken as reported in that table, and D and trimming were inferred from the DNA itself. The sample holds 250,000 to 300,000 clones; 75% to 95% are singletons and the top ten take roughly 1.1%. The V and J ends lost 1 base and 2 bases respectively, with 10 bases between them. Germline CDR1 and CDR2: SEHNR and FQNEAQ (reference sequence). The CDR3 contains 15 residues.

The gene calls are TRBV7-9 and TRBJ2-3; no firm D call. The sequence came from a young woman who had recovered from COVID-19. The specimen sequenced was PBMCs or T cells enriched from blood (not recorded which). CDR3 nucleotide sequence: TGTGCCAGCAGCTTAGGCGTCGGTTTCACAGATACGCAGTATTTT. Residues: CASSLGVGFTDTQYF.